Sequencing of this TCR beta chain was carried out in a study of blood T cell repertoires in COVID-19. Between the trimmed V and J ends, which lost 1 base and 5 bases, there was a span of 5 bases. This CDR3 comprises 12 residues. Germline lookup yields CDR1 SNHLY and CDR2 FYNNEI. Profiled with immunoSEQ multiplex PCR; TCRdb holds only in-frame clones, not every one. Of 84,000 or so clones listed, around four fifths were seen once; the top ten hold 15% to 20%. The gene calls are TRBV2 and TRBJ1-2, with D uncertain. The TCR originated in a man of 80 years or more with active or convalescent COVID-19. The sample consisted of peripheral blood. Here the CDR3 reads CASSEGVYGYTF. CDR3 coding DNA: TGTGCCAGCAGTGAAGGCGTTTATGGCTACACCTTC.